These 8 T cell receptor beta chains were all obtained from the same sample, sequenced in a study of tumor-infiltrating lymphocytes in localized non-small cell lung cancer. Libraries were prepared by immunoSEQ multiplex PCR; TCRdb keeps only in-frame clonotypes and omits some of them. The table has about 15,000 clones, approximately 71% seen once. The sample was lung tumor tissue. Every receptor here comes from a human donor with non-small cell lung cancer.

The chain couples TRBV5-5 to TRBJ1-4; D is perhaps TRBD1 (6 bases). The germline gives CDR1 SGHKS, CDR2 YYEKEE (reference sequence). CDR3 length: 14 residues. Trimming removed 2 bases from V and 3 bases from J, with 8 bases in between. The CDR3 region has the DNA TGTGCCAGCAGCTTAGGACAGTCTAATGAAAAACTGTTTTTT. It yields the protein CASSLGQSNEKLFF.

The chain employs TRBV30 and TRBJ1-2; TRBD1 aligns across 9 bases. The V gene end was trimmed by 5 bases and the J gene end by 7 bases; junction bases not matched to a gene: 11. The CDR3 totals 14 residues. Germline CDR1 and CDR2: GTSNPN and SVGIG (reference sequence). Written as DNA, the CDR3 is TGTGCCTGGGTCGCTGGGGACAGGGCTGCTGGCTACACCTTC. Amino acids: CAWVAGDRAAGYTF.

V is TRBV13 and J is TRBJ2-7; D may be TRBD2 (5 bases). Per the germline V gene, CDR1 is PRHDT and CDR2 is FYEKMQ (reference sequence). V lost 0 bases and J 12 bases, leaving 12 bases between the germline ends. The CDR3 length is 12 residues. CDR3 in DNA: TGTGCCAGCAGCTTAGGTCTTACCGAGGGGTACTTC. This sequence encodes CASSLGLTEGYF.

The chain carries TRBV7-9 and TRBJ1-2; 9 positions agree with TRBD1. There are 15 residues in the CDR3. Germline CDR1 SEHNR, CDR2 FQNEAQ (reference sequence). After removal of 5 bases from V and 2 bases from J, the junction contained 6 bases not matched to a gene. DNA of the CDR3: TGTGCCAGCAGCCCCGAGGACAGGGGCAACTATGGCTACACCTTC. The encoded protein is CASSPEDRGNYGYTF.

The rearrangement uses TRBV6-1 and TRBJ2-7, with 9 bases that match TRBD2. Germline-derived CDR1 and CDR2 are MNHNS and SASEGT. Trimming at V came to 6 bases and at J to 5 bases, leaving 11 bases not matched to a gene. The CDR3 is 15 residues long. CDR3 sequence: CASSSGLAGGHEQYF. CDR3 nucleotides: TGTGCCAGCAGCTCGGGACTAGCTGGGGGCCACGAGCAGTACTTC.

The chain recombines TRBV7-9 with TRBJ1-2, with TRBD1 matching 8 bases. This CDR3 has 18 residues. Germline CDR1 SEHNR, CDR2 FQNEAQ (reference sequence). The trim removed 5 bases at V and 4 bases at J, leaving 18 bases unmatched. CDR3 sequence (DNA): TGTGCCAGCAGCCAAGATCCCATTAAGACAGGGGCCTTCTATGGCTACACCTTC. This gives the protein CASSQDPIKTGAFYGYTF.

V gene TRBV5-1 combines with J gene TRBJ2-2, with no clear D. Germline lookup yields CDR1 SGHRS and CDR2 YFSETQ. Trimming left V 2 bases short and J 1 base short, with 9 bases between. CDR3 size: 15 residues. Here the CDR3 reads CASSFRVQNTGELFF. The CDR3 DNA is TGCGCCAGCAGCTTTCGGGTGCAGAACACCGGGGAGCTGTTTTTT.

This clone was picked up a small number of times. The chain is built from TRBV18 and TRBJ1-5; 10 bases align to TRBD1. The CDR3 has 14 residues. The V gene's germline CDR1 is KGHSH and CDR2 LQKENI. Losses at the gene ends were 6 bases for V and 5 bases for J; bases not matched to a gene: 4. The DNA of the CDR3 is TGTGCCAGCTCCCCCGGGACAGGGGATCAGCCCCAGCATTTT. Translating it yields CASSPGTGDQPQHF. Looking up the rest from reference TRBV18 and TRBJ1-5 gives the full variable domain: NAGVMQNPRHLVRRRGQEARLRCSPMKGHSHVYWYRQLPEEGLKFMVYLQKENIIDESGMPKERFSAEFPKEGPSILRIQQVVRGDSAAYFCASSPGTGDQPQHFGDGTRLSIL.